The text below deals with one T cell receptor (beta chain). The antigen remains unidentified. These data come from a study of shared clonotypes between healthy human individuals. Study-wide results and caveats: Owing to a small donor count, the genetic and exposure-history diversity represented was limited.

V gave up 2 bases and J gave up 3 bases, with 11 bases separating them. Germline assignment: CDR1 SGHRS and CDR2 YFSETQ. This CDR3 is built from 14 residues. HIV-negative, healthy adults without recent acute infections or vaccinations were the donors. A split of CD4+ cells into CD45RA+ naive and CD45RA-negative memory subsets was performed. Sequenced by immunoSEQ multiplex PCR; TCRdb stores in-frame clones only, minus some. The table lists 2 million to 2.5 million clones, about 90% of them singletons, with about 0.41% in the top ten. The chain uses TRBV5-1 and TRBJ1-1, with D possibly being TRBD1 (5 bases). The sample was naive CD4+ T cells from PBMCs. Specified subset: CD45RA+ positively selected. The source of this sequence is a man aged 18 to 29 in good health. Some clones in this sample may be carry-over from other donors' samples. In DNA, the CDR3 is TGCGCCAGCAGCTTCGTTGGCAGGGACACTGAAGCTTTCTTT. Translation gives CASSFVGRDTEAFF.